The 2 T cell receptor beta chains listed next were all sequenced from one sample in a study of blood T cell repertoires in COVID-19. Sequencing used immunoSEQ multiplex PCR; TCRdb keeps in-frame clones, though not all of them. The table has some 180,000 clones, around 90% seen once. Source material: peripheral blood. These receptors all come from a man aged 55 to 70 with active or convalescent COVID-19.

V usage is TRBV7-2 and J usage is TRBJ1-5; 8 bases align to TRBD1. Germline assignment: CDR1 SGHTA and CDR2 FQGNSA. The V segment lost 4 bases and the J segment 7 bases; nucleotides outside the gene matches: 3. The CDR3 runs 13 residues. CDR3 DNA: TGTGCCAGCAGCTGGGACAGGAGCCAGCCCCAGCATTTT. This sequence encodes CASSWDRSQPQHF.

The chain uses TRBV27 and TRBJ1-2; possible D gene TRBD1, 5 bases. The CDR3 has 14 residues. Trimming cost V 5 bases and J 8 bases, with 18 bases left between them. The V gene's germline CDR1 is MNHEY and CDR2 SMNVEV (reference sequence). The CDR3 coding sequence is TGTGCCAGCAGTCCACAGGCCCGGGAGAGGGGCTACACCTTC. Translating it yields CASSPQARERGYTF.